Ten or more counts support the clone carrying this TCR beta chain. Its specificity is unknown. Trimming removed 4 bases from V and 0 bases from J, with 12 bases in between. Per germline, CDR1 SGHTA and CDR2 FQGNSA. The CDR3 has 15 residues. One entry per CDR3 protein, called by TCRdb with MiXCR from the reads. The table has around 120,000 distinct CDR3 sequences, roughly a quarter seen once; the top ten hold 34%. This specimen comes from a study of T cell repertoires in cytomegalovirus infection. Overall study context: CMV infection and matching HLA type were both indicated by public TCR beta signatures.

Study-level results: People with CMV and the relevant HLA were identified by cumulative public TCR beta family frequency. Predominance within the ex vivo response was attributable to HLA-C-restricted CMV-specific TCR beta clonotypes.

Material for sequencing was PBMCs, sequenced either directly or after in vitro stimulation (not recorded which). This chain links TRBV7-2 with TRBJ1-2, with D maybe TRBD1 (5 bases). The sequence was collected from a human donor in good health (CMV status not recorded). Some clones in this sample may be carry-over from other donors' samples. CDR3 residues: CASSSHRRANYGYTF. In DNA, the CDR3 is TGTGCCAGCAGCTCCCACAGGCGTGCTAACTATGGCTACACCTTC.